These 15 T cell receptor beta chains were sequenced from one sample in a study of early T cells in non-severe SARS-CoV-2 infection. One entry per CDR3 protein, called by TCRdb with MiXCR from the 5' RACE reads. The profile shows 30,000 to 35,000 distinct CDR3 sequences, more than 4% of them singletons. Source material: whole blood. These receptors were collected from an adult who was a healthcare worker with PCR-confirmed SARS-CoV-2 infection or an uninfected control (not recorded which).

This clonotype was observed many times. This rearrangement joins TRBV27 to TRBJ2-1, with 7 bases lining up with TRBD2. V lost 5 bases and J lost 7; bases outside the gene matches: 14. CDR3 length: 16 residues. Germline assignment: CDR1 MNHEY and CDR2 SMNVEV (reference sequence). The CDR3, as DNA: TGTGCCAGCAGTAAACCGGGACTATTCCCTGGGAATGAGCAGTTCTTC. Translation gives CASSKPGLFPGNEQFF.

This clonotype was recorded many times. The J gene is TRBJ2-7, the V gene TRBV6-1; D ambiguous. Trimming cost V 1 base and J 6 bases, with 10 bases left between them. Germline CDR1 is MNHNS and CDR2 is SASEGT. CDR3 length: 13 amino acids. CDR3 loop: CASSEGRVGEQYF. CDR3 sequence (DNA): TGTGCCAGCAGTGAAGGTAGGGTAGGCGAGCAGTACTTC.

In its sample, this clonotype was seen many times. The chain combines TRBV6-2 or TRBV6-3 with TRBJ1-2, with D possibly TRBD1 on 5 matching bases. V dropped 5 bases and J dropped 7 bases, with 17 bases sitting between them. The germline V gene encodes CDR1 MNHEY and CDR2 SVGEGT. The CDR3 sequence is 14 residues long. CDR3: CASSPQGAQSGYTF. In DNA, the CDR3 is TGTGCCAGCAGTCCTCAAGGGGCGCAGAGTGGCTACACCTTC.

The chain uses TRBV29-1 and TRBJ2-7; D possibly corresponds to TRBD1 (5 bases). The ends were cut back, 6 bases at V and 1 base at J, with 13 bases in the middle. This CDR3 has 13 amino acids. From germline, CDR1 is SQVTM and CDR2 ANQGSEA. The CDR3, as DNA: TGCAGCGTCCTCAGGGTTAATTCCTACGAGCAGTACTTC. Amino acids: CSVLRVNSYEQYF.

This clonotype was seen at least ten times. The CDR3 nucleotides are TGTGCCAGCAGCTTAGCGGGCGACTACGAGCAGTACTTC. Translating it yields CASSLAGDYEQYF. The V gene is TRBV7-6, the J gene TRBJ2-7; no firm D call. The CDR3 has 13 amino acids. The V gene's germline CDR1 is SGHVS and CDR2 FNYEAQ. Trimming cost V 0 bases and J 3 bases, with 6 bases left between them.

This clonotype was found many times. This chain links TRBV7-9 with TRBJ2-2; D remains unclear. This CDR3 contains 17 residues. Trimming shortened V by 0 bases and J by 4 bases, and 15 bases separated the two germline ends. Germline-derived CDR1 and CDR2 are SEHNR and FQNEAQ (reference sequence). As DNA, the CDR3 is TGTGCCAGCAGCTTAGCGGTGAGGACCCGAGGCACCGGGGAGCTGTTTTTT. Encoded protein: CASSLAVRTRGTGELFF.

This clonotype was seen many times. The rearrangement uses TRBV10-3 and TRBJ1-5; D is unclear. Per germline, CDR1 ENHRY and CDR2 SYGVKD. Trimming shortened V by 8 bases and J by 5 bases, and 4 bases separated the two germline ends. The CDR3 contains 10 residues. CDR3 sequence reads: CAIGDQPQHF. In nucleotides, the CDR3 is TGTGCCATCGGCGATCAGCCCCAGCATTTT.

Many counts were recorded for this clonotype. V and J are TRBV19 and TRBJ1-5; D may be TRBD1 (5 bases). Trimming took 5 bases from V and 1 from J, leaving 12 bases between them. Per the germline V gene, CDR1 is LNHDA and CDR2 is SQIVND (reference sequence). The CDR3 length is 15 residues. As DNA, the CDR3 is TGTGCCAGTAGTTTCTCGGGGGACAGCAATCAGCCCCAGCATTTT. This sequence encodes CASSFSGDSNQPQHF.

The genes are TRBV11-3 and TRBJ2-1; 8 positions agree with TRBD2. CDR1 and CDR2 (germline): SGHNT, YENEEA. The CDR3 covers 15 residues. J was trimmed by 5 bases and V by 5 bases; bases with no gene match: 8. The CDR3 sequence: CASSLAGRANNEQFF. In nucleotides, the CDR3 is TGTGCCAGCAGCCTCGCCGGGAGGGCTAACAATGAGCAGTTCTTC.

In this sample, this clonotype turned up many times. The chain uses TRBV20-1 and TRBJ1-2; 7 nucleotides match TRBD1. After removal of 5 bases from V and 0 bases from J, the junction contained 6 bases not matched to a gene. Germline V gives CDR1 DFQATT, CDR2 SNEGSKA (reference sequence). CDR3 size: 14 residues. CDR3 amino acids: CSAGEQGTNYGYTF. CDR3 coding DNA: TGCAGTGCTGGGGAACAGGGGACTAACTATGGCTACACCTTC.

This clonotype was recorded at least ten times. This rearrangement joins TRBV29-1 to TRBJ2-1, with TRBD1 matching 10 bases. V trimming: 6 bases; J trimming: 5 bases; junction bases outside the gene matches: 7. Germline-derived CDR1 and CDR2 are SQVTM and ANQGSEA. CDR3 length: 14 amino acids. CDR3 DNA: TGCAGCGTGCGGGACAGGGGTTGGGACAATGAGCAGTTCTTC. This gives the protein CSVRDRGWDNEQFF.

This clonotype occurred many times. The chain employs TRBV7-9 and TRBJ2-1; D gene uncertain. Trimming pared 5 bases from V and 7 bases from J, leaving 27 bases between. The CDR3 has 18 residues. The germline CDR1 and CDR2 sequences are SEHNR and FQNEAQ (reference sequence). Written as DNA, the CDR3 is TGTGCCAGCAGCCCCGGAGTAGGTCCTTCTTGGTCGGGTAATGAGCAGTTCTTC. It codes for CASSPGVGPSWSGNEQFF.

There are a few counts of this clonotype. The rearrangement links TRBV12-3 or TRBV12-4 to TRBJ2-1, with D perhaps assigned TRBD1 or TRBD2 (5 bases each). V was trimmed by 6 bases and J by 9 bases, leaving 12 bases between them. This CDR3 has 12 amino acids. The CDR3 here is CASSPGTIEQFF. Here the CDR3 DNA reads TGTGCCAGCAGCCCGGGGACGATTGAGCAGTTCTTC.

This clonotype was detected ten times or more. The rearrangement uses TRBV5-1 and TRBJ2-3; D may be TRBD2 (5 bases). This CDR3 region has 14 residues. V lost 4 bases, J lost 0 bases, and 9 bases lay in between. Germline CDR1 is SGHRS and CDR2 is YFSETQ. The CDR3 sequence: CASSLPGSTDTQYF. The CDR3 region has the DNA TGCGCCAGCAGCCTCCCGGGGAGCACAGATACGCAGTATTTT. Full variable domain (remainder filled in from reference TRBV5-1 and TRBJ2-3): KAGVTQTPRYLIKTRGQQVTLSCSPISGHRSVSWYQQTPGQGLQFLFEYFSETQRNKGNFPGRFSGRQFSNSRSEMNVSTLELGDSALYLCASSLPGSTDTQYFGPGTRLTVL.

At least ten counts were recorded for this clonotype. The chain couples TRBV20-1 to TRBJ2-1; 7 bases map to TRBD1. Losses at the gene ends were 2 bases for V and 10 bases for J; bases not matched to a gene: 8. Germline values: CDR1 DFQATT, CDR2 SNEGSKA (reference sequence). This CDR3 has 13 residues. The CDR3 nucleotides are TGCAGTGCTAGAAATACCCAGGGGGTGGAGCAGTTCTTC. Translation gives CSARNTQGVEQFF.